The 26 T cell receptor beta chains listed next were all sequenced from one sample in a study of cytomegalovirus exposure and HLA in healthy donors. Using immunoSEQ multiplex PCR, the repertoire was profiled, and TCRdb retains in-frame clones only, with some absent. The profile shows about 82,000 clones, 85% to 95% of them singletons. Sequencing was performed on PBMCs. The receptors shown here come from a woman between 18 and 29 years old in good health and CMV-seronegative.

This rearrangement joins TRBV2 to TRBJ1-2, with 8 bases lining up with TRBD1. The CDR3 loop spans 15 amino acids. The trim removed 7 bases at V and 12 bases at J, leaving 19 bases unmatched. CDR1 and CDR2 from the germline V gene are SNHLY and FYNNEI. The CDR3 DNA is TGTGCCAGCACCAAGGACGGACAGGGAACTATGGCTAACACCTTC. It yields the protein CASTKDGQGTMANTF.

The chain recombines TRBV6-4 with TRBJ1-2, with a weak D call TRBD1 (6 bases). This CDR3 region has 15 residues. CDR1 is MRHNA, CDR2 SNTAGT, per germline. Trimming took off 5 bases at V and 8 bases at J, with 21 bases between the two ends. The CDR3, as DNA: TGTGCCAGCAGTACTGGGGGGGGGCGAGATGTGGGCTACACCTTC. This codes for CASSTGGGRDVGYTF.

The chain uses TRBV5-4 and TRBJ2-3; maybe TRBD2 (7 bases). V shed 7 bases and J shed 0 bases, with 15 bases lying between them. Germline loops: CDR1 SGHNT, CDR2 YYREEE (reference sequence). This CDR3 is 15 amino acids long. CDR3 in DNA: TGTGCCAGCGGTCCGGGGGGCGGCAGCACAGATACGCAGTATTTT. Residues: CASGPGGGSTDTQYF. The whole variable domain, remainder taken from reference TRBV5-4 and TRBJ2-3, is ETGVTQSPTHLIKTRGQQVTLRCSSQSGHNTVSWYQQALGQGPQFIFQYYREEENGRGNFPPRFSGLQFPNYSSELNVNALELDDSALYLCASGPGGGSTDTQYFGPGTRLTVL.

The chain carries TRBV29-1 and TRBJ2-1; maybe TRBD2 (5 bases). Trimming cost V 3 bases and J 0 bases, with 18 bases left between them. The germline gives CDR1 SQVTM, CDR2 ANQGSEA. This CDR3 is built from 17 residues. The CDR3 loop is CSVDGSSSRNSYNEQFF. The CDR3 region has the DNA TGCAGCGTTGATGGTAGTTCTAGCCGCAACTCCTACAATGAGCAGTTCTTC.

The chain recombines TRBV19 with TRBJ2-1, with TRBD1 matching 9 bases. With V trimmed by 5 bases and J by 7 bases, 12 bases remained unmatched. The germline V gene has CDR1 LNHDA and CDR2 SQIVND (reference sequence). CDR3 size: 16 residues. The CDR3 DNA is TGTGCCAGTAGTGGGAGGCGAGGACAGGGGAGAAATGAGCAGTTCTTC. Amino acid sequence: CASSGRRGQGRNEQFF.

This sequence joins TRBV4-3 and TRBJ2-1; tentatively, D is TRBD1 (6 bases). Germline CDR1 reads LGHNA; CDR2 reads YSLEER. V lost 0 bases to trimming and J lost 0 bases, with 6 bases between them. The CDR3 consists of 15 residues. The CDR3 DNA reads TGCGCCAGCAGCCAAGAAGGGGGCTCCTACAATGAGCAGTTCTTC. Protein sequence: CASSQEGGSYNEQFF.

V gene TRBV7-5 combines with J gene TRBJ1-1; TRBD1, the table's D call, was not compared with the DNA. TRBV7-5 is tagged as a pseudogene. The CDR3 contains 15 residues. CDR3 coding DNA: TGTGCCAGAAGCAGAAGGACAGGGCCCGGGACTGAAGCTTTCTTT. As protein: CARSRRTGPGTEAFF.

This chain joins TRBV5-1 and TRBJ2-3; D unresolved. This CDR3 comprises 16 residues. Germline V CDR1 and CDR2: SGHRS, YFSETQ. V lost 1 base, J lost 4 bases, and 16 bases lay in between. The chain's CDR3 is CASSLIPNAVADTQYF. Written as DNA, the CDR3 is TGCGCCAGCAGCTTGATCCCAAACGCCGTAGCAGATACGCAGTATTTT. The variable domain in full, with the rest retrieved from reference TRBV5-1 and TRBJ2-3, is KAGVTQTPRYLIKTRGQQVTLSCSPISGHRSVSWYQQTPGQGLQFLFEYFSETQRNKGNFPGRFSGRQFSNSRSEMNVSTLELGDSALYLCASSLIPNAVADTQYFGPGTRLTVL.

A note on this clone: Within the sample, other DNA sequences also encode this same CDR3. The rearrangement uses TRBV28 and TRBJ1-5; D gene unclear. Trimming stripped 2 bases from V and 3 bases from J, with 2 bases between. The CDR3 consists of 12 residues. The V gene's germline CDR1 is MDHEN and CDR2 SYDVKM. CDR3 DNA sequence: TGTGCCAGCAGTTTACTCAATCAGCCCCAGCATTTT. Its translation: CASSLLNQPQHF.

V and J are TRBV6-5 and TRBJ1-5; 8 bases map to TRBD1. CDR1 is MNHEY and CDR2 is SVGAGI in the germline V gene. This CDR3 is built from 15 residues. V lost 6 bases, J lost 3 bases, and 7 bases stayed unmatched. The CDR3 sequence: CASSKTGAPNQPQHF. Written as DNA, the CDR3 is TGTGCCAGCAGCAAGACAGGGGCCCCCAATCAGCCCCAGCATTTT.

This clone was seen once. V is TRBV5-4 and J is TRBJ1-2; 7 nucleotides match TRBD1. The ends lost 0 bases at V and 5 bases at J; junction bases unmatched: 10. The CDR3 extends over 16 amino acids. Germline assignment: CDR1 SGHNT and CDR2 YYREEE (reference sequence). The CDR3 region is CASSLAAGQAGYGYTF. CDR3 nucleotide sequence: TGTGCCAGCAGCTTGGCCGCTGGACAGGCGGGGTATGGCTACACCTTC.

The chain couples TRBV5-1 to TRBJ2-7; 9 bases match TRBD2. Germline V gene lookup returns CDR1 SGHRS and CDR2 YFSETQ. This CDR3 comprises 14 residues. V shed 0 bases and J 5 bases; nucleotides not matched to a gene: 3. The CDR3 here is CASSLDSGSDEQYF. The DNA of the CDR3 is TGCGCCAGCAGCTTGGATAGCGGGAGCGACGAGCAGTACTTC.

The genes are TRBV27 and TRBJ1-2, with 8 bases matching TRBD1. The CDR3 has 14 residues. The J segment lost 1 base and the V segment lost 4 bases, leaving 2 bases of the junction unmatched. The germline gives CDR1 MNHEY, CDR2 SMNVEV (reference sequence). CDR3 amino acids: CASSSQGGNYGYTF. The CDR3 DNA reads as TGTGCCAGCAGTTCACAGGGGGGTAACTATGGCTACACCTTC.

V gene TRBV7-2 combines with J gene TRBJ2-1; D ambiguous. The CDR3 consists of 13 residues. In germline, CDR1 is SGHTA, CDR2 FQGNSA. V dropped 6 bases and J dropped 13 bases, with 19 bases sitting between them. CDR3: CASSLNSIPDQFF. The CDR3 nucleotides read TGTGCCAGCAGTTTAAATAGCATACCCGACCAGTTCTTC.

This rearrangement joins TRBV7-9 to TRBJ2-5, with D perhaps matching TRBD2 (5 bases). V lost 7 bases to trimming and J lost 7 bases, with 16 bases between them. The CDR3 extends over 13 amino acids. Per the germline V gene, CDR1 is SEHNR and CDR2 is FQNEAQ (reference sequence). CDR3 in amino acids: CASTLTGEGTQYF. CDR3 nucleotide sequence: TGTGCCAGCACCCTGACCGGCGAGGGGACCCAGTACTTC.

This chain connects TRBV6-5 to TRBJ2-5; a possible D gene is TRBD2 (5 bases). Trimming took 7 bases from V and 5 from J, leaving 17 bases between them. The length of the CDR3 is 14 residues. Germline values: CDR1 MNHEY, CDR2 SVGAGI. CDR3 loop: CASTLGRGMETQYF. The CDR3 DNA sequence: TGTGCCAGCACGCTGGGTAGAGGGATGGAGACCCAGTACTTC.

This chain connects TRBV5-6 to TRBJ1-2, with 11 bases fitting TRBD1. V was clipped by 2 bases and J by 4 bases; unmatched bases: 1. Germline V gives CDR1 SGHDT, CDR2 YYEEEE. CDR3 length: 14 amino acids. The CDR3 DNA follows: TGTGCCAGCAGCTTCGGACAGGGGGCCTATGGCTACACCTTC. This translates into CASSFGQGAYGYTF.

This clone was seen just once. V is TRBV5-4 and J is TRBJ1-2; TRBD1 is a possible D gene (6 bases). V was cut by 4 bases and J by 7 bases, with 23 bases left in between. Germline loops: CDR1 SGHNT, CDR2 YYREEE (reference sequence). The CDR3 length is 16 residues. CDR3 loop: CASSLGGSVRDGGYTF. The DNA for the CDR3 is TGTGCCAGCAGCCTAGGGGGTTCTGTGAGGGACGGTGGCTACACCTTC.

The rearrangement links TRBV29-1 to TRBJ1-2; D is possibly TRBD1 (5 bases). V gave up 7 bases and J gave up 8 bases, with 8 bases separating them. This CDR3 has 9 residues. The germline gives CDR1 SQVTM, CDR2 ANQGSEA. Here the CDR3 DNA reads TGCAGCGCCGACAGCGGCTACACCTTC. Amino acid sequence: CSADSGYTF.

The chain joins TRBV11-3 to TRBJ2-5; D remains ambiguous. This CDR3 has 13 residues. Per germline, CDR1 SGHNT and CDR2 YENEEA. The germline V and J ends were trimmed by 5 bases and 7 bases, with 14 bases remaining between them. In DNA form, the CDR3 reads TGTGCCAGCAGCACCCGGGTGACGGGGACCCAGTACTTC. Its translation: CASSTRVTGTQYF.

The V call is TRBV11-2, the J call TRBJ2-3, with D unresolved. Germline-derived CDR1 and CDR2 are SGHAT and FQNNGV. With 2 bases removed from V and 13 bases from J, the gap between germline ends came to 13 bases. The CDR3 loop spans 12 amino acids. As DNA, the CDR3 is TGTGCCAGCAGCTTATCTTTGGCGGTTGAGTATTTT. Encoded protein: CASSLSLAVEYF.

This chain joins TRBV6-5 and TRBJ1-6; no reliable D call. The germline gives CDR1 MNHEY, CDR2 SVGAGI. CDR3 length equals 15 residues. V shed 4 bases and J shed 8 bases, with 15 bases lying between them. CDR3: CASSSPARRDSPLHF. CDR3 bases: TGTGCCAGCAGTTCCCCCGCGAGGCGGGATTCACCCCTCCACTTT.

This sequence joins TRBV29-1 and TRBJ2-3; 8 nucleotides match TRBD2. V was pared by 0 bases and J by 3 bases, with 8 bases of the junction left unmatched. From germline, CDR1 is SQVTM and CDR2 ANQGSEA. CDR3 length: 16 amino acids. The CDR3 here is CSVEDRGGARTDTQYF. As DNA, the CDR3 is TGCAGCGTTGAAGATCGGGGGGGGGCGAGGACAGATACGCAGTATTTT.

The chain combines TRBV5-4 with TRBJ2-2; no firm D call. V was clipped by 2 bases and J by 2 bases, with 4 bases between them. There are 13 residues in the CDR3. Germline CDR1 and CDR2: SGHNT and YYREEE (reference sequence). Written as DNA, the CDR3 is TGTGCCAGCAGCTTTATTAACACCGGGGAGCTGTTTTTT. This sequence encodes CASSFINTGELFF.

Here the CDR3 reads CASSWPRAQGANNQPQHF. CDR3 coding DNA: TGTGCCAGCAGTTGGCCCCGGGCACAGGGGGCCAACAATCAGCCCCAGCATTTT. The V gene is TRBV27, the J gene TRBJ1-5; the match to TRBD1 covers 9 bases. Germline values: CDR1 MNHEY, CDR2 SMNVEV (reference sequence). This CDR3 has 18 residues. The junction had 13 bases not matched to a gene; V was cut back by 4 bases and J by 3 bases.

This sequence joins TRBV4-3 and TRBJ2-7; 7 bases align to TRBD2. CDR1 is LGHNA and CDR2 is YSLEER in the germline V gene. V was pared by 4 bases and J by 4 bases, with 13 bases of the junction left unmatched. The length of the CDR3 is 16 residues. CDR3 sequence: CASSLSGAGVGYEQYF. The CDR3 DNA sequence: TGCGCCAGCAGCCTTTCTGGGGCGGGAGTCGGATACGAGCAGTACTTC.